A single sample gave rise to the 6 T cell receptor beta chains below, sequenced in a study of cytomegalovirus exposure and HLA in healthy donors. PCR involved 60 Vbeta and 13 Jbeta primers. Repertoires were generated with immunoSEQ multiplex PCR, while TCRdb's copy carries only in-frame clones and drops some. The sample records 200,000 to 250,000 clones, nearly 80% being singletons. Sequencing input: PBMCs. The source of these receptors is a man aged 18 to 30 in good health and CMV-seronegative.

The V call is TRBV4-2, the J call TRBJ2-1, with 7 bases that match TRBD2. This CDR3 comprises 22 residues. The V gene's germline CDR1 is LGHNA and CDR2 YNFKEQ. Trimming removed 1 base from V and 3 bases from J; junction bases left unmatched: 24. The CDR3 spells CASSQGWNAGARDLPLYNEQFF. CDR3 DNA sequence: TGTGCCAGCAGCCAAGGATGGAATGCGGGAGCTCGTGACCTACCGCTCTACAATGAGCAGTTCTTC.

The DNA for the CDR3 is TGTGCCAGCAGCGTCGGCGGGAGGTCGGTTGAGCAGTTCTTC. Its protein product is CASSVGGRSVEQFF. This chain connects TRBV9 to TRBJ2-1; TRBD2 agrees at 8 bases. V gave up 2 bases and J gave up 9 bases; unmatched junction bases: 7. Per the germline V gene, CDR1 is SGDLS and CDR2 is YYNGEE. The CDR3 is made up of 14 amino acids.

This clone was seen just once. This chain links TRBV19 with TRBJ1-1; D remains ambiguous. With 3 bases removed from V and 4 bases from J, the gap between germline ends came to 12 bases. This CDR3 contains 14 residues. Germline V gene sequence: CDR1 LNHDA, CDR2 SQIVND (reference sequence). CDR3 nucleotides: TGTGCCAGTAGTATTTCCTCAGGTTTCACTGAAGCTTTCTTT. Its protein product is CASSISSGFTEAFF.

The CDR3 DNA is TGTGCCAGCAGCTTGCACGGCCTGGAGCGTACTTCTCTAAACAATGAGCAGTTCTTC. As protein: CASSLHGLERTSLNNEQFF. This chain uses TRBV7-2 with TRBJ2-1; D is undetermined. This CDR3 spans 19 amino acids. The germline CDR1 and CDR2 sequences are SGHTA and FQGNSA. The ends were cut back, 3 bases at V and 5 bases at J, with 26 bases in the middle.

This chain uses TRBV6-1 with TRBJ2-2, with TRBD1 identical over 7 bases. This CDR3 is built from 14 residues. Germline assignment: CDR1 MNHNS and CDR2 SASEGT. V shed 6 bases, J shed 7 bases, and the junction held 8 bases outside the gene matches. DNA for the CDR3: TGTGCCAGCAGCTCGCCCAGGGGGTTCGGGGAGCTGTTTTTT. It translates to CASSSPRGFGELFF.

The genes are TRBV9 and TRBJ2-7; 12 bases map to TRBD2. Trimming took 3 bases from V and 0 from J; bases not matched to a gene: 4. This CDR3 spans 16 amino acids. Germline loops: CDR1 SGDLS, CDR2 YYNGEE. CDR3 nucleotide sequence: TGTGCCAGCAGCGCGACTAGCGGGAGCCCCTCCTACGAGCAGTACTTC. It is translated as CASSATSGSPSYEQYF.